This T cell receptor beta chain stems from a study of cytomegalovirus exposure and HLA in healthy donors. The CDR3 is made up of 14 amino acids. Trimming took 4 bases from V and 5 from J, leaving 12 bases between them. CDR1 is KGHSH, CDR2 LQKENI, per germline. Vbeta (60) and Jbeta (13) primers were used in the PCR. Clones were sequenced by immunoSEQ multiplex PCR, and TCRdb holds only the in-frame ones, with some missing. This table holds under 35,000 clones, about 62% found once. This receptor was taken from a male donor in good health and CMV-seropositive. The specimen was PBMCs. This chain links TRBV18 with TRBJ2-1; D is perhaps TRBD1 (6 bases). The CDR3 here is CASSLQGANNEQFF. CDR3 DNA sequence: TGTGCCAGCTCACTACAGGGAGCCAACAATGAGCAGTTCTTC.